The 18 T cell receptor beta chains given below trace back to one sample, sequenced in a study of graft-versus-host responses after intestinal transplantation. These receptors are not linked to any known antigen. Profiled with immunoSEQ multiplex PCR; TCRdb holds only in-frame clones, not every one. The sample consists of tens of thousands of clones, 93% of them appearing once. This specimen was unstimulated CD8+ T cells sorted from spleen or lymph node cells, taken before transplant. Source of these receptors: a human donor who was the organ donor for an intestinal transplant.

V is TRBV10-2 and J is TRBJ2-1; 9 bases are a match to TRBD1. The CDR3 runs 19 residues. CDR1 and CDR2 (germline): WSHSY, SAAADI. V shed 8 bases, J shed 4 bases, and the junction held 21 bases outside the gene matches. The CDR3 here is CASLGWWGGDREGYNEQFF. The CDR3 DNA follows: TGCGCCAGCCTCGGGTGGTGGGGCGGGGACAGGGAGGGATACAATGAGCAGTTCTTC.

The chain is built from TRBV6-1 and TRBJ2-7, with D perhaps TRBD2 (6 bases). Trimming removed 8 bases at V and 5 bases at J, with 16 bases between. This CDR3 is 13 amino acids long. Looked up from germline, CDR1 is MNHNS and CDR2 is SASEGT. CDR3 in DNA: TGTGCCAGCGGGGACGGGAGAACACACGAGCAGTACTTC. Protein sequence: CASGDGRTHEQYF.

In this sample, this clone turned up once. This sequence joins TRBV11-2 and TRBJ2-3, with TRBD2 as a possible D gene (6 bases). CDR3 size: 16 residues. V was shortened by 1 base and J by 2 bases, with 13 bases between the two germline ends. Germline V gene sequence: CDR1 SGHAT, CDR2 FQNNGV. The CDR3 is CASSLVGLANTDTQYF. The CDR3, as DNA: TGTGCCAGCAGCTTAGTAGGGCTAGCGAACACAGATACGCAGTATTTT.

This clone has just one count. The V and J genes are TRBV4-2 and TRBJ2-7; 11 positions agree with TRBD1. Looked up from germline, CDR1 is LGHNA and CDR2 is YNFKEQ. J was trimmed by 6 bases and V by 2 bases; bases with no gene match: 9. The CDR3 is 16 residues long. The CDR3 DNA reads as TGTGCCAGCAGCCAACACAGACCGGGACAGGGGGTCGAGCAGTACTTC. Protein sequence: CASSQHRPGQGVEQYF.

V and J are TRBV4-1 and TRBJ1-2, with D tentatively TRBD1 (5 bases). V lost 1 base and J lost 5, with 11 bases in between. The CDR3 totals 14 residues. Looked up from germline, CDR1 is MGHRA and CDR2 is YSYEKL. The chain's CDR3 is CASSQGGEGYGYTF. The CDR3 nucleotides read TGCGCCAGCAGCCAAGGAGGTGAGGGGTATGGCTACACCTTC.

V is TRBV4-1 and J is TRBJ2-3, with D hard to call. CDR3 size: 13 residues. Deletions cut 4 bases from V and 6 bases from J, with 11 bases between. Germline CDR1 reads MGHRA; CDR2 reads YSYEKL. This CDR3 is CASSRGSWDTQYF. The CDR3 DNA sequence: TGCGCCAGCAGCCGCGGTTCGTGGGATACGCAGTATTTT.

The CDR3 here is CASQDLQSYEQYF. As DNA, the CDR3 is TGTGCCAGCCAAGATCTACAGAGTTACGAGCAGTACTTC. The chain combines TRBV25-1 with TRBJ2-7; no clear D gene. Trimming took off 8 bases at V and 4 bases at J, with 15 bases between the two ends. The CDR3 is 13 residues long. CDR1 and CDR2 (germline): MGHDK, SYGVNS.

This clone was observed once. Written as DNA, the CDR3 is TGTGCCAGCGCGGGGTACAATGAGCAGTTCTTC. As protein: CASAGYNEQFF. V and J are TRBV28 and TRBJ2-1; weak D call: TRBD2 (6 bases). The CDR3 totals 11 residues. Trimming pared 8 bases from V and 4 bases from J, leaving 6 bases between. Germline lookup yields CDR1 MDHEN and CDR2 SYDVKM.

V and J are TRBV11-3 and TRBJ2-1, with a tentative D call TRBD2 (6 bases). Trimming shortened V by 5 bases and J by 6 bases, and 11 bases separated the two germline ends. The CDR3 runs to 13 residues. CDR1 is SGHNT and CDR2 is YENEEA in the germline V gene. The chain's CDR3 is CASSAWDSNEQFF. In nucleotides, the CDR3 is TGTGCCAGCAGCGCATGGGACTCCAATGAGCAGTTCTTC.

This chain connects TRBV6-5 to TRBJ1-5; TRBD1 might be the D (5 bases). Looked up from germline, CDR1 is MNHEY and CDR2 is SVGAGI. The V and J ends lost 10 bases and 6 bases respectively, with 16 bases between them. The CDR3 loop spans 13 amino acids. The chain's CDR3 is CAIAPGGGQPQHF. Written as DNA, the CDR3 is TGTGCCATCGCGCCGGGGGGGGGTCAGCCCCAGCATTTT.

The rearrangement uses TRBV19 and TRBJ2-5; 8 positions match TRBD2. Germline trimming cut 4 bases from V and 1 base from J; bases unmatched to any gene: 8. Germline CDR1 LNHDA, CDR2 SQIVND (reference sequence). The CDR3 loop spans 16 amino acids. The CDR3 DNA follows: TGTGCCAGTAGTACGTCGGGACTAGAGACCCAAGAGACCCAGTACTTC. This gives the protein CASSTSGLETQETQYF.

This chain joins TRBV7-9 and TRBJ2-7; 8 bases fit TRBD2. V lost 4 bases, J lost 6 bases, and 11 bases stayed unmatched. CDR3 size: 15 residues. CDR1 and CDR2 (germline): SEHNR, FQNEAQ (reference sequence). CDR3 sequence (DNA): TGTGCCAGCAGCTATTCCGGGACTAGAATTTTCGAGCAGTACTTC. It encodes CASSYSGTRIFEQYF. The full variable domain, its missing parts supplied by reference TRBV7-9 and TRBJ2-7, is DTGVSQNPRHKITKRGQNVTFRCDPISEHNRLYWYRQTLGQGPEFLTYFQNEAQLEKSRLLSDRFSAERPKGSFSTLEIQRTEQGDSAMYLCASSYSGTRIFEQYFGPGTRLTVT.

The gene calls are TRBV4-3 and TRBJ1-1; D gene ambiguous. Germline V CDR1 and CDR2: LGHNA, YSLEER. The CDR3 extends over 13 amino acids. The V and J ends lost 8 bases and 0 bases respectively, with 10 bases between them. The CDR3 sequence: CASGTSMNTEAFF. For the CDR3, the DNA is TGCGCCAGCGGAACATCAATGAACACTGAAGCTTTCTTT.

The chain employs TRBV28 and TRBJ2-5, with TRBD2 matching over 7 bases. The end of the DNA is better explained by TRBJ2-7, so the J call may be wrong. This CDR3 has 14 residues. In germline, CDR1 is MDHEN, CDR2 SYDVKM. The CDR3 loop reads CASQGGARTYEQYF. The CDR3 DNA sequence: TGTGCCAGCCAGGGAGGGGCTAGGACCTACGAGCAGTACTTC.

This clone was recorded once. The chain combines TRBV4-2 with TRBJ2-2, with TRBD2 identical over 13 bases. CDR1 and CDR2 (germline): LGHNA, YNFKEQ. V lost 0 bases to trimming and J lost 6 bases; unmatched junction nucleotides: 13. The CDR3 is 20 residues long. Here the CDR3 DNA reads TGTGCCAGCAGCCAAGATTCTGGACTAGCGGGAGTAATGGCCCCCGGGGAGCTGTTTTTT. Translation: CASSQDSGLAGVMAPGELFF.

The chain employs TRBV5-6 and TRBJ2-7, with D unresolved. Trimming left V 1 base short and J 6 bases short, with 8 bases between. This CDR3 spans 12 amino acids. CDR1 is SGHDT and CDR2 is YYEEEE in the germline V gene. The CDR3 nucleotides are TGTGCCAGCAGCTTGATCCAGGCCGAGCAGTACTTC. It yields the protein CASSLIQAEQYF.

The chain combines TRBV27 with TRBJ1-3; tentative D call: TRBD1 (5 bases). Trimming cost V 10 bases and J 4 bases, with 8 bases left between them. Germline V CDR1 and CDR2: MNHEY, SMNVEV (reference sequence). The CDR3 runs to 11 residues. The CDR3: CATRQGNTIYF. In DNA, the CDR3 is TGTGCCACCCGACAGGGAAACACCATATATTTT.

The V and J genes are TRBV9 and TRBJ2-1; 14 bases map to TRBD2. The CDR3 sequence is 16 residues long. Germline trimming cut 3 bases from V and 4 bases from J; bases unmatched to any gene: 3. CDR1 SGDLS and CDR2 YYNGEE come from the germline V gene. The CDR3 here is CASSDGTSGSYNEQFF. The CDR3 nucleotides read TGTGCCAGCAGCGACGGGACTAGCGGGAGTTACAATGAGCAGTTCTTC.